What follows are 11 T cell receptor beta chains derived from one specimen sequenced in a study of T-cell reconstitution after alpha-beta-depleted transplantation in children. Preparation of the TCRbeta library was carried out with unique molecular identifiers. In TCRdb, the PCR reads were re-called with MiXCR into one record per CDR3 protein. The sample lists roughly 220,000 distinct CDR3 sequences; 7.5% to 9.5% were seen once. Source: PBMCs, mostly from graft donor cells, taken 360 days after TCRalphabeta/CD19-depleted stem cell transplant. Receptor source: a male patient aged 2-9 years who had a stem cell transplant for acute myeloid leukemia, so the T cells may come from the graft donor.

This clonotype was seen a single time. The J gene is TRBJ2-5, the V gene TRBV18; D unclear. From germline, CDR1 is KGHSH and CDR2 LQKENI. V lost 5 bases and J 2 bases, leaving 27 bases between the germline ends. The CDR3 length is 19 residues. The CDR3 loop is CASSTSIGRKPLEQETQYF. CDR3 sequence (DNA): TGTGCCAGCTCAACTTCTATCGGTAGAAAACCGCTTGAACAAGAGACCCAGTACTTC. Together with reference TRBV18 and TRBJ2-5, the CDR3 gives the full variable domain: NAGVMQNPRHLVRRRGQEARLRCSPMKGHSHVYWYRQLPEEGLKFMVYLQKENIIDESGMPKERFSAEFPKEGPSILRIQQVVRGDSAAYFCASSTSIGRKPLEQETQYFGPGTRLLVL.

This clonotype appeared a few times. CDR3 sequence reads: CASSLGRGGQETQYF. CDR3 bases: TGCGCCAGCAGCTTGGGACGGGGGGGCCAAGAGACCCAGTACTTC. The chain combines TRBV5-1 with TRBJ2-5, with 8 bases that match TRBD2. The CDR3 has 15 amino acids. V shed 0 bases, J shed 1 base, and the junction held 2 bases outside the gene matches. Germline CDR1 SGHRS, CDR2 YFSETQ.

This clonotype came up a few times. The V call is TRBV9, the J call TRBJ2-5; the D gene is possibly TRBD1 (5 bases). Germline V CDR1 and CDR2: SGDLS, YYNGEE. V lost 3 bases, J lost 6 bases, and 12 bases lay in between. CDR3 length equals 13 residues. The CDR3 sequence: CASSAGFWKTQYF. As DNA, the CDR3 is TGTGCCAGCAGCGCAGGGTTTTGGAAGACCCAGTACTTC.

The chain links TRBV4-1 to TRBJ2-1, with 7 bases that match TRBD2. There are 15 residues in the CDR3. Germline values: CDR1 MGHRA, CDR2 YSYEKL. V lost 0 bases to trimming and J lost 8 bases; unmatched junction nucleotides: 7. The CDR3 loop is CASSQDPAGSDEQFF. CDR3 DNA sequence: TGCGCCAGCAGCCAAGATCCAGCGGGAAGCGATGAGCAGTTCTTC.

The chain uses TRBV2 and TRBJ2-2, with D possibly TRBD2 on 5 matching bases. The CDR3 covers 14 residues. CDR1 and CDR2 from the germline V gene are SNHLY and FYNNEI. V shed 4 bases and J shed 5 bases, with 11 bases lying between them. CDR3: CASSVAGITGELFF. CDR3 bases: TGTGCCAGCAGTGTAGCCGGGATAACCGGGGAGCTGTTTTTT.

This clonotype has just a few counts. V gene TRBV7-9 combines with J gene TRBJ2-1, with 7 bases fitting TRBD1. Losses at the gene ends were 5 bases for V and 3 bases for J; bases not matched to a gene: 4. Germline values: CDR1 SEHNR, CDR2 FQNEAQ (reference sequence). The CDR3 is 14 amino acids. CDR3 region: CASSQTGVYNEQFF. The CDR3 DNA reads as TGTGCCAGCAGCCAAACAGGGGTCTACAATGAGCAGTTCTTC.

This clonotype was seen at least ten times. The chain is built from TRBV5-1 and TRBJ2-2; D is unresolved. The germline V gene encodes CDR1 SGHRS and CDR2 YFSETQ. With 4 bases removed from V and 0 bases from J, the gap between germline ends came to 13 bases. The CDR3 runs 16 residues. The CDR3 loop reads CASSVGLTSNTGELFF. The CDR3 DNA follows: TGCGCCAGCAGCGTCGGCCTTACCTCGAACACCGGGGAGCTGTTTTTT.

This clonotype was detected only a few times. The rearrangement links TRBV3-1 to TRBJ2-1; 15 bases agree with TRBD2. V shed 3 bases and J 7 bases; nucleotides not matched to a gene: 13. The CDR3 spans 19 residues. Looked up from germline, CDR1 is LGHDT and CDR2 is YNNKEL (reference sequence). The DNA for the CDR3 is TGTGCCAGCAGCCAGGAAGGACTAGCGGGGGGGCGCCCAGGTAATGAGCAGTTCTTC. It translates to CASSQEGLAGGRPGNEQFF.

There are many counts of this clonotype. This sequence joins TRBV5-1 and TRBJ2-7; no clear D gene. Germline assignment: CDR1 SGHRS and CDR2 YFSETQ. Between the trimmed V and J ends, which lost 1 base and 0 bases, there was a span of 8 bases. The CDR3 has 14 residues. The CDR3 coding sequence is TGCGCCAGCAGCTTGCGATACAGCTCCTACGAGCAGTACTTC. Its protein product is CASSLRYSSYEQYF.

V and J are TRBV27 and TRBJ2-5; D is possibly TRBD1 (6 bases). Germline V gives CDR1 MNHEY, CDR2 SMNVEV (reference sequence). V shed 5 bases and J shed 1 base, with 8 bases lying between them. The CDR3 sequence is 13 residues long. The CDR3, as DNA: TGTGCCAGCAGTCACAGGGCCCAAGAGACCCAGTACTTC. Amino acids: CASSHRAQETQYF.

This clonotype was seen at least ten times. The rearrangement uses TRBV12-3 or TRBV12-4 and TRBJ2-2; 9 positions agree with TRBD1. The CDR3 sequence is 15 residues long. V shed 4 bases and J 5 bases; nucleotides not matched to a gene: 5. The CDR3 reads CASSSRQGGTGELFF. CDR3 in DNA: TGTGCCAGCAGTTCTCGACAGGGGGGTACCGGGGAGCTGTTTTTT.